The 12 T cell receptor beta chains given below trace back to one sample, sequenced in a study of blood T cell repertoires in COVID-19. Some clones are missing from TCRdb's copy, which holds only in-frame ones; the method was immunoSEQ multiplex PCR. This sample has around 360,000 clones; about 90% occur once, and the top ten carry around 3%. The sequencing input was PBMCs or T cells enriched from blood (not recorded which). These receptors all stem from a woman aged 25 to 39 who had recovered from COVID-19.

The chain's CDR3 is CAWGQAYVEEQYF. The CDR3 DNA is TGTGCCTGGGGACAGGCTTACGTTGAAGAGCAGTACTTC. The V and J genes are TRBV30 and TRBJ2-7; 7 bases line up with TRBD1. This CDR3 is built from 13 residues. CDR1 is GTSNPN, CDR2 SVGIG, per germline (reference sequence). Trimming at V came to 5 bases and at J to 7 bases, leaving 11 bases not matched to a gene.

CDR3 bases: TGTGCCAGCAGCCCTAAACGACTCTTCTCTGGAAACACCATATATTTT. Its protein is CASSPKRLFSGNTIYF. V is TRBV5-6 and J is TRBJ1-3, with D hard to call. CDR1 and CDR2 from the germline V gene are SGHDT and YYEEEE. V shed 4 bases and J shed 0 bases, with 14 bases lying between them. The CDR3 sequence is 16 residues long.

This clone was seen more than once but under ten times. The chain is built from TRBV9 and TRBJ1-2; 12 bases agree with TRBD1. CDR1 is SGDLS, CDR2 YYNGEE, per germline. Germline trimming cut 5 bases from V and 4 bases from J; bases unmatched to any gene: 12. The CDR3 consists of 17 residues. CDR3 in amino acids: CASSPPGTGGIGYGYTF. DNA of the CDR3: TGTGCCAGCAGTCCCCCTGGGACAGGGGGCATTGGCTATGGCTACACCTTC.

The chain employs TRBV6-5 and TRBJ1-2, with a weak D call TRBD1 (6 bases). V lost 0 bases and J lost 6, with 11 bases in between. This CDR3 is built from 14 residues. The V gene's germline CDR1 is MNHEY and CDR2 SVGAGI. CDR3 nucleotides: TGTGCCAGCAGTTACTCACAGGGAGGGAATGGCTACACCTTC. Amino acid sequence: CASSYSQGGNGYTF.

J is TRBJ2-5 and V is TRBV19, with 10 bases lining up with TRBD2. The germline V gene has CDR1 LNHDA and CDR2 SQIVND (reference sequence). The CDR3 extends over 15 amino acids. J gave up 4 bases and V 1 base, and 3 bases lay outside the gene matches. The CDR3 here is CASSIASGGAETQYF. The CDR3 bases are TGTGCCAGTAGTATAGCCAGCGGGGGGGCAGAGACCCAGTACTTC.

The genes are TRBV7-2 and TRBJ2-7, with a possible D match to TRBD1 (6 bases). V was cut by 2 bases and J by 2 bases, with 10 bases left in between. The CDR3 length is 14 residues. Germline lookup yields CDR1 SGHTA and CDR2 FQGNSA. Here the CDR3 reads CASSLTDSTYEQYF. The CDR3 coding sequence is TGTGCCAGCAGCTTAACGGACAGTACCTACGAGCAGTACTTC.

In its sample, this clone was seen once. This chain connects TRBV29-1 to TRBJ2-7; D is perhaps TRBD1 (5 bases). The germline V gene encodes CDR1 SQVTM and CDR2 ANQGSEA. With 2 bases removed from V and 2 bases from J, the gap between germline ends came to 19 bases. This CDR3 is built from 16 residues. For the CDR3, the DNA is TGCAGCGTTGAATTCTCGGCAGGGCTTGGGACCTACGAGCAGTACTTC. Translation: CSVEFSAGLGTYEQYF.

V gene TRBV19 combines with J gene TRBJ1-4, with a possible D match to TRBD1 (5 bases). CDR1 and CDR2 (germline): LNHDA, SQIVND (reference sequence). This CDR3 region has 12 residues. V lost 7 bases, J lost 3 bases, and 6 bases lay in between. The CDR3 reads CASMTANEKLFF. DNA of the CDR3: TGTGCCAGTATGACAGCTAATGAAAAACTGTTTTTT. The full variable domain, its missing parts supplied by reference TRBV19 and TRBJ1-4, is DGGITQSPKYLFRKEGQNVTLSCEQNLNHDAMYWYRQDPGQGLRLIYYSQIVNDFQKGDIAEGYSVSREKKESFPLTVTSAQKNPTAFYLCASMTANEKLFFGSGTQLSVL.

J is TRBJ2-1 and V is TRBV30; 9 nucleotides match TRBD2. The V segment lost 0 bases and the J segment 8 bases; nucleotides outside the gene matches: 8. The CDR3 spans 15 residues. Germline CDR1 is GTSNPN and CDR2 is SVGIG (reference sequence). The CDR3 spells CAWSVGLAGRDEQFF. The CDR3 DNA sequence: TGTGCCTGGAGTGTGGGGCTAGCGGGGCGGGATGAGCAGTTCTTC.

The chain employs TRBV6-5 and TRBJ2-2, with D perhaps TRBD1 (6 bases). This CDR3 has 14 residues. Deletions cut 6 bases from V and 2 bases from J, with 10 bases between. Germline loops: CDR1 MNHEY, CDR2 SVGAGI. The CDR3 sequence is CASRPGTNTGELFF. The CDR3 DNA reads TGTGCCAGCAGGCCCGGGACAAACACCGGGGAGCTGTTTTTT.

In regard to this clone: This same CDR3 is encoded by further DNA sequences in the sample. The chain joins TRBV28 to TRBJ2-7, with D unresolved. Germline-derived CDR1 and CDR2 are MDHEN and SYDVKM. The CDR3 is made up of 15 amino acids. V was pared by 5 bases and J by 0 bases, with 14 bases between. CDR3 sequence: CASSPPGGSSYEQYF. The CDR3 coding sequence is TGTGCCAGCAGTCCCCCCGGCGGCAGCTCCTACGAGCAGTACTTC.

This chain uses TRBV9 with TRBJ2-2; 8 bases map to TRBD2. CDR1 and CDR2 from the germline V gene are SGDLS and YYNGEE. This CDR3 has 14 amino acids. V was clipped by 6 bases and J by 5 bases; unmatched bases: 6. CDR3 coding DNA: TGTGCCAGCAAGGCAAGCGGGGGAACCGGGGAGCTGTTTTTT. This translates into CASKASGGTGELFF.